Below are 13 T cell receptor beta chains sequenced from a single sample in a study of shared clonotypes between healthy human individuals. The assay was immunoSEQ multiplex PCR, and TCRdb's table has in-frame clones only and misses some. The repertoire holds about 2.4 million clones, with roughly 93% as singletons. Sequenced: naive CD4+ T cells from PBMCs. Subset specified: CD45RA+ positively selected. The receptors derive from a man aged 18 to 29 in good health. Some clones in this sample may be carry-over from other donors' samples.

Here the CDR3 reads CASSPKDQETQYF. CDR3 sequence (DNA): TGTGCCAGCAGCCCCAAGGATCAAGAGACCCAGTACTTC. The chain recombines TRBV5-4 with TRBJ2-5; D is ambiguous. Trimming removed 4 bases at V and 2 bases at J, with 9 bases between. This CDR3 comprises 13 residues. CDR1 is SGHNT, CDR2 YYREEE, per germline (reference sequence).

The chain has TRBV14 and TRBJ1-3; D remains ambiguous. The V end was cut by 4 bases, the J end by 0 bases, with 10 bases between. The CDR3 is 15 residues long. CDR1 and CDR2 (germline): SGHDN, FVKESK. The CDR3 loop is CASSLGILSGNTIYF. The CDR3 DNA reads TGTGCCAGCAGCCTCGGGATCCTCTCTGGAAACACCATATATTTT.

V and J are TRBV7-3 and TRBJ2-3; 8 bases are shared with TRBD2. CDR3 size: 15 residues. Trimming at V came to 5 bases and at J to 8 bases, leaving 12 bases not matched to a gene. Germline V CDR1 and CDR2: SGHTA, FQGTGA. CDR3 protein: CASSPGLAQLGTQYF. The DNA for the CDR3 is TGTGCCAGCAGCCCCGGACTAGCCCAGCTTGGTACGCAGTATTTT. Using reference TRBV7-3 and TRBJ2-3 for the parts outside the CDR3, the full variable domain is GAGVSQTPSNKVTEKGKYVELRCDPISGHTALYWYRQSLGQGPEFLIYFQGTGAADDSGLPNDRFFAVRPEGSVSTLKIQRTERGDSAVYLCASSPGLAQLGTQYFGPGTRLTVL.

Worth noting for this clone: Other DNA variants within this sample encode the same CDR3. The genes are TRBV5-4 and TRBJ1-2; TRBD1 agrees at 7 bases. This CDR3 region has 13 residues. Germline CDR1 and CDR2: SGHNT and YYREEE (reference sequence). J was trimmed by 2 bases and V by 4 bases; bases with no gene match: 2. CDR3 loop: CASSTDRNYGYTF. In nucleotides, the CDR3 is TGTGCCAGCAGCACGGACAGGAACTATGGCTACACCTTC. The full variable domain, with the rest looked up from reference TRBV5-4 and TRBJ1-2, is ETGVTQSPTHLIKTRGQQVTLRCSSQSGHNTVSWYQQALGQGPQFIFQYYREEENGRGNFPPRFSGLQFPNYSSELNVNALELDDSALYLCASSTDRNYGYTFGSGTRLTVV.

Here the CDR3 reads CASSHSWGGTEAFF. The DNA for the CDR3 is TGCGCCAGCAGCCATTCATGGGGGGGCACTGAAGCTTTCTTT. This rearrangement joins TRBV4-1 to TRBJ1-1; D may be TRBD1 (5 bases). This CDR3 comprises 14 residues. Germline CDR1 is MGHRA and CDR2 is YSYEKL. V was trimmed by 3 bases and J by 4 bases, leaving 12 bases between them.

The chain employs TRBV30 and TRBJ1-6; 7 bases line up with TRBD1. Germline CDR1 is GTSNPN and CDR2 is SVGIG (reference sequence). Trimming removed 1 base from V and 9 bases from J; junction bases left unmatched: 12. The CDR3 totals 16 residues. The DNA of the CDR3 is TGTGCCTGGAGTGCCCCGACAGGGTCGATTACTTCACCCCTCCACTTT. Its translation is CAWSAPTGSITSPLHF.

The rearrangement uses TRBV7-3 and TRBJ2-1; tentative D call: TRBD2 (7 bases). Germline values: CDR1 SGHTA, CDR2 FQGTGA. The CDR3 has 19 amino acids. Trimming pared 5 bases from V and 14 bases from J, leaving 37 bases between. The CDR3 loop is CASSARSGGHADSDGVEFF. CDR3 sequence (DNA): TGTGCCAGCAGCGCAAGGTCGGGGGGACACGCTGACTCGGATGGCGTTGAGTTCTTC.

This chain's CDR3 is CASSFDTVGTGELFF. CDR3 DNA: TGTGCCAGCAGTTTCGACACCGTGGGGACCGGGGAGCTGTTTTTT. The chain joins TRBV6-6 to TRBJ2-2; D gene uncertain. CDR3 size: 15 residues. Germline V lookup: CDR1 MNHNY, CDR2 SVGAGI (reference sequence). Between the trimmed V and J ends, which lost 4 bases and 5 bases, there was a span of 14 bases.

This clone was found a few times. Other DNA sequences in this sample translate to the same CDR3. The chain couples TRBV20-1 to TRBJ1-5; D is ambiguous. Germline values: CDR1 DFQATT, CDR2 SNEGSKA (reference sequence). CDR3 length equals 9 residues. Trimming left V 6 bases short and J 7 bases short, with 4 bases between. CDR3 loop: CSAGQPQHF. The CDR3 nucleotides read TGCAGTGCGGGCCAGCCCCAGCATTTT.

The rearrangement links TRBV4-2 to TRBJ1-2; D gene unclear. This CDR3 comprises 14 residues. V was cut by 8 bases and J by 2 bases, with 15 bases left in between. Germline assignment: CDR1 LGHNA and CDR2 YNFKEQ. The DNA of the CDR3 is TGTGCCAGCGGACTCTTTGAGGGCAACTATGGCTACACCTTC. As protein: CASGLFEGNYGYTF.

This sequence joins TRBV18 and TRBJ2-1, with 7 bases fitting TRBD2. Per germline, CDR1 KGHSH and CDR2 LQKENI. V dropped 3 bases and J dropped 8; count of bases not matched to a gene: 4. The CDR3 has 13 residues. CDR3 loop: CASSPSRGDEQFF. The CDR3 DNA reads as TGTGCCAGCTCACCCTCACGGGGGGATGAGCAGTTCTTC.

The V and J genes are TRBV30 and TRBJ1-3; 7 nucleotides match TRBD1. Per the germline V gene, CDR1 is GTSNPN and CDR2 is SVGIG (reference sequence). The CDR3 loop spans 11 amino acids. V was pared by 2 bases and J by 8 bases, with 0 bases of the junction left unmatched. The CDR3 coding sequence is TGTGCCTGGAGTACAGGGGACACCATATATTTT. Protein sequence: CAWSTGDTIYF.

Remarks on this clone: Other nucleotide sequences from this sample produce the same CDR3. The CDR3 protein is CASSRGNEQFF. The CDR3 DNA reads as TGTGCCAGCTCCCGGGGTAATGAGCAGTTCTTC. V gene TRBV9 combines with J gene TRBJ2-1, with D possibly being TRBD2 (5 bases). The CDR3 loop spans 11 amino acids. V shed 7 bases and J shed 7 bases, with 9 bases lying between them. Germline V CDR1 and CDR2: SGDLS, YYNGEE.